This TCR beta chain emerged from a study of T-cell reconstitution after alpha-beta-depleted transplantation in children. Only a few counts were recorded for this clonotype. Molecular barcoding with unique molecular identifiers was used for the TCRbeta library. TCRdb ran MiXCR on the PCR reads and lists one entry per CDR3 protein. The profile shows 250,000 to 350,000 distinct CDR3 sequences, 9.9% of them singletons. This CDR3 comprises 14 residues. Trimming stripped 2 bases from V and 8 bases from J, with 11 bases between. CDR1 is SGHKS and CDR2 is YYEKEE in the germline V gene (reference sequence). The material was PBMCs from the stem cell graft donor, obtained from the stem cell graft. The V call is TRBV5-5, the J call TRBJ1-6, with D possibly TRBD1 on 5 matching bases. The sequence derives from a human donor who donated a stem cell graft to a child with SCID. CDR3: CASSFGDEYSPLHF. The CDR3 DNA sequence: TGTGCCAGCAGCTTTGGGGACGAATATTCACCCCTCCACTTT.